What follows are 3 T cell receptor beta chains derived from one specimen sequenced in a study of blood T cell repertoires in COVID-19. The data were produced by immunoSEQ multiplex PCR, yet TCRdb's version contains in-frame clones alone and is incomplete. The table has approximately 76,000 clones, around nine tenths seen once; the top ten hold roughly 8%. The sequenced material came from peripheral blood. The source is a man in his thirties or forties with acute or convalescent COVID-19.

V gene TRBV28 combines with J gene TRBJ1-5; weak D call: TRBD1 (5 bases). Germline loops: CDR1 MDHEN, CDR2 SYDVKM. The CDR3 has 12 residues. The V and J ends lost 7 bases and 4 bases respectively, with 8 bases between them. The CDR3 reads CASTDSNQPQHF. The CDR3 coding sequence is TGTGCCAGCACCGACAGTAATCAGCCCCAGCATTTT.

The chain carries TRBV5-1 and TRBJ2-7; 7 nucleotides align to TRBD1. In germline, CDR1 is SGHRS, CDR2 YFSETQ. Germline trimming cut 5 bases from V and 2 bases from J; bases unmatched to any gene: 22. The CDR3 totals 19 residues. The CDR3 bases are TGCGCCAGCAGATCCCGCATGGGACAGCGCGTATTCTTGCCCTACGAGCAGTACTTC. Amino acid sequence: CASRSRMGQRVFLPYEQYF.

V and J are TRBV18 and TRBJ2-3, with 7 bases that match TRBD2. CDR1 and CDR2 from the germline V gene are KGHSH and LQKENI. V lost 5 bases, J lost 0 bases, and 8 bases stayed unmatched. This CDR3 has 16 amino acids. In DNA, the CDR3 is TGTGCCAGCTCATCCCGGACTAGTTCTAGCACAGATACGCAGTATTTT. Translation: CASSSRTSSSTDTQYF.